This TCR beta chain was identified in a study of CD8 T cells in ankylosing spondylitis. With regard to this clonotype: The antigen is undetermined.

TCRdb fed the 5' RACE reads into MiXCR, producing one record per CDR3 protein. The data hold about 700,000 distinct CDR3 sequences, with roughly 20% observed a single time. Findings and caveats of the study: Eight highly homologous variants made up a TCR beta motif, and this motif appeared characteristic of ankylosing spondylitis blood. The study looked at matched synovial fluid samples from ankylosing spondylitis patients. Disease-linked clones were reported to be significantly enriched there.

Trimming at V came to 4 bases and at J to 0 bases, leaving 7 bases not matched to a gene. Germline-derived CDR1 and CDR2 are MGHRA and YSYEKL. This CDR3 has 17 amino acids. This sequence was found in a male donor with ankylosing spondylitis. The sample consisted of blood, either unsorted or a sorted T cell fraction (not recorded which). V and J are TRBV4-1 and TRBJ2-2, with 8 bases lining up with TRBD2. CDR3 residues: CASSLKPGLANTGELFF. For the CDR3, the DNA is TGCGCCAGCAGCCTTAAACCGGGACTAGCGAACACCGGGGAGCTGTTTTTT.